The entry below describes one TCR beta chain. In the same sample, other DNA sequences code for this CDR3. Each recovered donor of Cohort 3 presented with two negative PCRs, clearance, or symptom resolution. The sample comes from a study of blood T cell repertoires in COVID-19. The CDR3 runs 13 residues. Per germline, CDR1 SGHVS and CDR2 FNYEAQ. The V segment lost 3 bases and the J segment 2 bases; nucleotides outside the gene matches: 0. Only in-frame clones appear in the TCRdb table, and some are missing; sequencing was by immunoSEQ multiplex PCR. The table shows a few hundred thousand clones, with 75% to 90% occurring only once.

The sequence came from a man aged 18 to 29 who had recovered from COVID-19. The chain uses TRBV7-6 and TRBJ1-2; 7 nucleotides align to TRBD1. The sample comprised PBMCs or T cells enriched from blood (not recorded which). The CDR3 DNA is TGTGCCAGCAGCTTGGGACAGAACTATGGCTACACCTTC. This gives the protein CASSLGQNYGYTF.